Below, one T cell receptor beta chain is given with its context. This clonotype has at least ten counts. Its antigen is still unknown. No base-level quality is on record; no much larger clone is a single base apart. The record originates from a study of identical twins (dated by TCRdb to 2016 to 2017). As for the study more broadly: TCR alpha and beta repertoires from monozygotic twins, unrelated adults of various ages and cord blood were deep-sequenced to test whether fetal clonotypes persist. Replicate twin experiments were performed at different times using different library preparation protocols to rule out contamination. The study at large found these results: Compared with coincidental sharing between unrelated individuals, an excess of low generation-probability sequences was observed among out-of-frame TCR alpha sequences shared between twins. Invariant T cells such as MAIT and iNKT could partly confound zero-insertion analyses, though diverse VJ usage argued against this for most clonotypes. A weaker excess of twin sharing was found in beta out-of-frame sequences because the signal-to-noise ratio was lowered by fewer shared sequences. Recombination models systematically underestimated out-of-frame TCR alpha sharing in monozygotic twins but agreed with sharing between unrelated individuals. Abundant cord blood beta clonotypes had fewer insertions, young adult naive repertoires showed a similar but weaker trend, and memory repertoires showed no such trend. Because the same donors could not be followed over many years, the conclusions depended on cross-sectional statistical analysis.

Library construction relied on 5' RACE. The sequencer was an Illumina HiSeq 2000. Template switching introduced a universal primer binding site; the final cDNA contained a unique molecular identifier, enabling accurate counting of TCR cDNA molecules. Specific primers in the conserved constant-segment region were used to synthesize first-strand cDNA for TCR alpha and beta chains. To control for contamination, every cDNA library was double barcoded, receiving both a SMART-Mk sample barcode and Illumina barcodes. TruSeq adapter sequences, together with Illumina sample barcodes, were added in two successive PCR steps. The Illumina HiSeq platform was used with custom primers to sequence TCR alpha and beta cDNA libraries. As for how the authors treated the data: Raw reads were processed with MiGEC to extract unique molecular identifiers, and MiXCR was used to determine CDR3 positions. Recombination models were inferred per individual with the repgenHMM and IGoR tools using an EM algorithm. The tcR package in R was used for shared clonotype analysis, with sharing normalized by the product of cloneset sizes. Out-of-frame nonproductive sequences were analyzed to study raw recombination free of thymic and clonal selection effects. TCRdb handled the public reads itself, with Q25 trimming in fastp and clone calling in MiXCR, and kept productive beta chains. Identical CDR3 proteins give one entry, which carries the most common genes and DNA. None of the V and J calls come from the authors' own analysis; TCRdb made them. The sample table records 1.5 million to 2 million distinct CDR3 sequences; around 33% of these occur just once. More than 0.25% of the sample belongs to the ten largest clones.

The CDR3 covers 11 residues, taking in both the cysteine and the phenylalanine. Only the CDR3 DNA is retained, 33 bases long and in frame from the first base. CDR1 and CDR2, looked up from the germline V gene, are SGHRS and YFSETQ. The trim is 7 bases for V and 2 bases for J, with a gap of 5 bases between the germline ends. Only healthy Caucasian donors were included. The clonotype comes from a newborn girl in good health. Source material: cord blood. The chain joins TRBV5-1 to TRBJ2-3; the D gene cannot be named for sure. The base sequence is TGCGCCAGCGGAGACACAGATACGCAGTATTTT. This translates into CASGDTDTQYF.